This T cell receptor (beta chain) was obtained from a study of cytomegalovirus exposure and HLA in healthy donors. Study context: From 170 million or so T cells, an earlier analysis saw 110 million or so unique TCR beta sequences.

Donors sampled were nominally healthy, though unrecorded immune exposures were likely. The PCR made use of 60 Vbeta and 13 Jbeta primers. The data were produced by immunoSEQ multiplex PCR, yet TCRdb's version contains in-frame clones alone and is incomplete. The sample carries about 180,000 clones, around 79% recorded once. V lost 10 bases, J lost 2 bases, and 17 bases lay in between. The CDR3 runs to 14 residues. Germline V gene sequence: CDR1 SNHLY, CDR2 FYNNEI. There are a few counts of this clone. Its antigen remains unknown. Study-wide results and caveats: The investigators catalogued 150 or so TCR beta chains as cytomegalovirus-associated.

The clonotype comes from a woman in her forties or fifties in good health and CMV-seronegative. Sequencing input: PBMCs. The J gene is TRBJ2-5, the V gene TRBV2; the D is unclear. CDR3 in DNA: TGTGCCATGGTTGTTACCCAGGATCAAGAGACCCAGTACTTC. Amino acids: CAMVVTQDQETQYF.